This T cell receptor beta chain appears in the sequencing data of a study of T-cell reconstitution after alpha-beta-depleted transplantation in children. Trimming took 3 bases from V and 7 from J; bases not matched to a gene: 12. CDR3 length: 16 residues. CDR1 and CDR2 from the germline V gene are ENHRY and SYGVKD. TCRbeta library construction was performed incorporating unique molecular identifiers. TCRdb ran MiXCR on the PCR reads and lists one entry per CDR3 protein. The data hold about 270,000 distinct CDR3 sequences, with 9.9% observed a single time. V and J are TRBV10-3 and TRBJ1-3, with 7 nucleotides matching TRBD1. The sequence derives from a human donor who donated a stem cell graft to a child with SCID. Specimen: PBMCs from the stem cell graft donor, collected from the stem cell graft. CDR3 in DNA: TGTGCCATCAGTGACCCCGTAGGTCAGGGGGAGAACACCATATATTTT. Protein: CAISDPVGQGENTIYF.